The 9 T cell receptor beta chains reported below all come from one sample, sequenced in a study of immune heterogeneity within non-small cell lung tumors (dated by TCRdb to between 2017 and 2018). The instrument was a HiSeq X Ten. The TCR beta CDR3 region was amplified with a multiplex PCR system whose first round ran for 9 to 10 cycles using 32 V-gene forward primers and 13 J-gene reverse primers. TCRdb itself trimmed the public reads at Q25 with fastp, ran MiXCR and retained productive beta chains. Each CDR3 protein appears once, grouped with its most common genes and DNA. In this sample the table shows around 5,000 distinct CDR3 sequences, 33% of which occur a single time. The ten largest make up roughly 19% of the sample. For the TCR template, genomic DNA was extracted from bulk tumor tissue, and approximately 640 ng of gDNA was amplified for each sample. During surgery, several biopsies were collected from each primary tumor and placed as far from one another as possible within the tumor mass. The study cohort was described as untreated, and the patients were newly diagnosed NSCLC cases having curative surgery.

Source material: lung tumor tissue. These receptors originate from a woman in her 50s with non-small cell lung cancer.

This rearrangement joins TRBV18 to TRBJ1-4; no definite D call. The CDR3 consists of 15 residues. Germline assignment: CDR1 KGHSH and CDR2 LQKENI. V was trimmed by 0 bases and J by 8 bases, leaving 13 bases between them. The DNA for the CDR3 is TGTGCCAGCTCACCACCATCTGGGTCGGGGGAAAAACTGTTTTTT. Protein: CASSPPSGSGEKLFF.

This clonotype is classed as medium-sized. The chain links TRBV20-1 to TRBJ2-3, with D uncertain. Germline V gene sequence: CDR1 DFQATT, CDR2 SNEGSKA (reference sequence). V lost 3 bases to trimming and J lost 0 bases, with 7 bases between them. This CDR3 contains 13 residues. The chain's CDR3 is CSASTFSTDTQYF. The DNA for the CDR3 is TGCAGTGCTAGTACTTTTAGCACAGATACGCAGTATTTT.

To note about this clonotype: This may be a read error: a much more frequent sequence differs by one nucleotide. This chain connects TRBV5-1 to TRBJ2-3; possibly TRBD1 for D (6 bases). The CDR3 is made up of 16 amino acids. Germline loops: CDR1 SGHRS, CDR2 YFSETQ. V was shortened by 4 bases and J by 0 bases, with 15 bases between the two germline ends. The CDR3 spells CASSPLGAASTDTQYF. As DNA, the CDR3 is TGCGCCAGCAGCCCTCTGGGGGCGGCTAGCACAGATACGCAGTATTTT.

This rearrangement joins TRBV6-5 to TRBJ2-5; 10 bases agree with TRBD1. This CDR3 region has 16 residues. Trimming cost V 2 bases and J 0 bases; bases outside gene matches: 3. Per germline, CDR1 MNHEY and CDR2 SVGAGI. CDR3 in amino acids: CASSYGDRGHQETQYF. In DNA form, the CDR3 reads TGTGCCAGCAGTTACGGGGACAGGGGCCACCAAGAGACCCAGTACTTC.

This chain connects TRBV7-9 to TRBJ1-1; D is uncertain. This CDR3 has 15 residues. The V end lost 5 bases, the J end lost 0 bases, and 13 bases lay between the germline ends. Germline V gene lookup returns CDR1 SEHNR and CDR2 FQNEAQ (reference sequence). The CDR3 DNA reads TGTGCCAGCAGCAACCGACGGACCTTGAACACTGAAGCTTTCTTT. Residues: CASSNRRTLNTEAFF.

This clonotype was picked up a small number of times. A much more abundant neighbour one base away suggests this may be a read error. This chain's CDR3 is CASRIAGSSQNYGYTF. The CDR3 nucleotides read TGTGCCAGCAGAATCGCTGGAAGCAGCCAGAACTATGGCTACACCTTC. V gene TRBV7-9 combines with J gene TRBJ1-2; D gene unclear. V was shortened by 6 bases and J by 2 bases, with 19 bases between the two germline ends. The CDR3 runs to 16 residues. The germline CDR1 and CDR2 sequences are SEHNR and FQNEAQ (reference sequence).

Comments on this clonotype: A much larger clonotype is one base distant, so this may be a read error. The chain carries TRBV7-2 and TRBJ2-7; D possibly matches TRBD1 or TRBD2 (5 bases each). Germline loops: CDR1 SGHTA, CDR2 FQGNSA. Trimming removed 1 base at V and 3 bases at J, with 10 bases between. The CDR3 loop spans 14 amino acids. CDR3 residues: CTSSLEGPLYEQYF. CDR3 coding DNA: TGTACCAGCAGCTTAGAGGGACCCCTCTACGAGCAGTACTTC.

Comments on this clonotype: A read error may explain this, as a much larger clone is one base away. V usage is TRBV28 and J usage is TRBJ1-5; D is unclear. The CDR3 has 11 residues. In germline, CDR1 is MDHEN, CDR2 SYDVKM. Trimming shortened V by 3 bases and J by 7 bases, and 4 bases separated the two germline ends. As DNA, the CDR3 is TGTGCCAGCAGTTTCCAGCAGCCCCAGCATTTT. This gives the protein CASSFQQPQHF.

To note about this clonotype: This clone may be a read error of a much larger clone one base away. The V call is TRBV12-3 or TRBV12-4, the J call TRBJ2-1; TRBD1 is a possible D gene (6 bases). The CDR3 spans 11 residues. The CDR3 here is CASSLSQGIRF. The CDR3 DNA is TGTGCCAGCAGTTTATCACAGGGAATCCGATTC.